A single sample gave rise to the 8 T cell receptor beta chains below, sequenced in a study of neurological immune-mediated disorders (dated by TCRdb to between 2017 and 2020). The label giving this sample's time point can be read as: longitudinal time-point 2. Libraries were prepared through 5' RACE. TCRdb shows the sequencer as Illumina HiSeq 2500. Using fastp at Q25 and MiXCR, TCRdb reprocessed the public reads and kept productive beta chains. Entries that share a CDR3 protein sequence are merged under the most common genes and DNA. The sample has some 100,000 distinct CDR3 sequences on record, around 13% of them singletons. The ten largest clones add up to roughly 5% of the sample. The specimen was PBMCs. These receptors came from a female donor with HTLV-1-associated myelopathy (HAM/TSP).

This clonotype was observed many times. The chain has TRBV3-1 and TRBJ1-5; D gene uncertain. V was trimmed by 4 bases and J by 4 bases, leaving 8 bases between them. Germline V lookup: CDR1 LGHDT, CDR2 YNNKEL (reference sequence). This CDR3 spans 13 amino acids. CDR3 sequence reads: CASSPSGNQPQHF. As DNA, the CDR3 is TGTGCCAGCAGCCCTTCGGGGAATCAGCCCCAGCATTTT.

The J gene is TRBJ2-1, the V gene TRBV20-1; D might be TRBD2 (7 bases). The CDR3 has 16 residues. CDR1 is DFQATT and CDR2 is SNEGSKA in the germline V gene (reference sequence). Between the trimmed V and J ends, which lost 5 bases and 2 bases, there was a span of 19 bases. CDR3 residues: CSAGGGQAQTYNEQFF. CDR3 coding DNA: TGCAGTGCTGGGGGGGGGCAGGCTCAGACCTACAATGAGCAGTTCTTC.

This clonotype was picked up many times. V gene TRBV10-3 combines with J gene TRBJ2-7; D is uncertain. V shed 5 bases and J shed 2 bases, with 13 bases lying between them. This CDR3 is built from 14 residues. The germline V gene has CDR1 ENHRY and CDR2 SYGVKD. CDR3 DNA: TGTGCCATCAGTCCCCTGGGCTCCACCTACGAGCAGTACTTC. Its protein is CAISPLGSTYEQYF.

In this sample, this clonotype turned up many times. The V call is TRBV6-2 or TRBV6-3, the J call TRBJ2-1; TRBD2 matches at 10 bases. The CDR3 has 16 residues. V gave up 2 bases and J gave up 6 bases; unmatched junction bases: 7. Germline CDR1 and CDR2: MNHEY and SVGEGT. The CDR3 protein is CASSYPSGGLPNEQFF. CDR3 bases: TGTGCCAGCAGTTACCCTAGCGGGGGACTTCCCAATGAGCAGTTCTTC.

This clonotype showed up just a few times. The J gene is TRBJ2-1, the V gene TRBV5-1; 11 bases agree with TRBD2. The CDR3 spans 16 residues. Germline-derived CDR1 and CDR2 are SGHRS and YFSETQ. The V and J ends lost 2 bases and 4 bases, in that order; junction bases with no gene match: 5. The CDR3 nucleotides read TGCGCCAGCAGCTTCCAGGGACTAGCGGCGTACAATGAGCAGTTCTTC. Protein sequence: CASSFQGLAAYNEQFF.

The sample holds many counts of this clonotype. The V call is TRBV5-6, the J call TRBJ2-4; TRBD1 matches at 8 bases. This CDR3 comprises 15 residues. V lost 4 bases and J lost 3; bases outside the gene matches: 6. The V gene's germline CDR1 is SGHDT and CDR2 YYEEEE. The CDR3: CASSTVDRGKNIQYF. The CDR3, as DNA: TGTGCCAGCAGCACCGTAGACAGGGGCAAAAACATTCAGTACTTC.

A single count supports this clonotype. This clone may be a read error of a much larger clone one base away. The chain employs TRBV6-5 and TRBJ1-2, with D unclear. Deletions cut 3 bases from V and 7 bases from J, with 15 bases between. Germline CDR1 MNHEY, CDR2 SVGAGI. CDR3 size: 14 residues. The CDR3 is CASSYSEGMGGYTF. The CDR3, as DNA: TGTGCCAGCAGTTATTCCGAGGGCATGGGTGGCTACACCTTC.

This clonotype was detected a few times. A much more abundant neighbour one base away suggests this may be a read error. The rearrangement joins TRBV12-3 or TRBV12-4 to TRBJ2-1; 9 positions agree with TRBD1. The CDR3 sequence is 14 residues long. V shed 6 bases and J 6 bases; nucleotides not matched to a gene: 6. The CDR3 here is CASRRDRVVNEQFF. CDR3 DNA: TGTGCCAGCAGGCGGGACAGGGTGGTCAATGAGCAGTTCTTC.